This T cell receptor beta chain was identified during a study of OX40 agonist ivuxolimab in advanced cancers. The study's findings and limits: Expanded peripheral T-cell antigen specificity went undetermined.

Assay: immunoSEQ multiplex PCR; the TCRdb copy retains only in-frame clones and omits some. The sample has approximately 82,000 clones; about 83% are singletons. In regard to this clone: Its antigen is currently unknown.

Trimming removed 4 bases from V and 0 bases from J, with 9 bases in between. Germline V gives CDR1 LGHNA, CDR2 YSLEER. The CDR3 has 15 residues. The TCR originated in an adult with an advanced solid tumor such as melanoma, head and neck, liver or kidney cancer. The input for sequencing was CD4+ or CD8+ T cells sorted from blood, taken in a trial of the OX40 agonist ivuxolimab. The V call is TRBV4-3, the J call TRBJ1-4; no firm D call. The CDR3 spells CASSLDGATNEKLFF. For the CDR3, the DNA is TGCGCCAGCAGCCTGGACGGTGCAACTAATGAAAAACTGTTTTTT.